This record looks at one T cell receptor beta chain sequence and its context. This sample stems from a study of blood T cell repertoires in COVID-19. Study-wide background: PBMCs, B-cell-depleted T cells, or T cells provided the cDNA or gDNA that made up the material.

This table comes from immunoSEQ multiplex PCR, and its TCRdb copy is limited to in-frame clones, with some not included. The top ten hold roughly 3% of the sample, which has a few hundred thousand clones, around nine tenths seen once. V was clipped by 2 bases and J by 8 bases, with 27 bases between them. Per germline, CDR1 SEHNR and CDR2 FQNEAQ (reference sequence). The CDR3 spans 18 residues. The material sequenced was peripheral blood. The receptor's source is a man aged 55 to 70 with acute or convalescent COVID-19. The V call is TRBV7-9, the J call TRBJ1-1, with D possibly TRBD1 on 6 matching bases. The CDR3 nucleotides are TGTGCCAGCAGCTTACCCCTGGGCCGAACAGGGAATCGAATAGAAGCTTTCTTT. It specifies CASSLPLGRTGNRIEAFF.